These 8 T cell receptor beta chains originate from one sample sequenced in a study of OX40 agonist ivuxolimab in advanced cancers. Generated by immunoSEQ multiplex PCR, the TCRdb table keeps only in-frame clones and is missing some. This sample carries 45,000 or so clones, about 80% of them seen once, and the ten largest clones take approximately 3.9%. This material consisted of CD4+ or CD8+ T cells sorted from blood, taken in a trial of the OX40 agonist ivuxolimab. The receptors originated from an adult with an advanced solid tumor such as melanoma, head and neck, liver or kidney cancer.

This clone was seen only a few times. The chain is built from TRBV4-3 and TRBJ1-2, with D perhaps TRBD1 (5 bases). This CDR3 contains 15 residues. Germline V gives CDR1 LGHNA, CDR2 YSLEER. V was trimmed by 0 bases and J by 2 bases, leaving 10 bases between them. The CDR3 region is CASSQDLGQNYGYTF. DNA for the CDR3: TGCGCCAGCAGCCAAGACCTCGGACAAAACTATGGCTACACCTTC.

This clone was recorded a few times. The rearrangement links TRBV7-9 to TRBJ2-6; unclear D gene. The germline gives CDR1 SEHNR, CDR2 FQNEAQ (reference sequence). This CDR3 has 16 residues. V dropped 5 bases and J dropped 0 bases, with 11 bases sitting between them. Written as DNA, the CDR3 is TGTGCCAGCAGCGCGACACTTTACTCTGGGGCCAACGTCCTGACTTTC. It yields the protein CASSATLYSGANVLTF.

The chain couples TRBV4-1 to TRBJ2-2, with D unclear. With 1 base removed from V and 7 bases from J, the gap between germline ends came to 13 bases. CDR3 length equals 15 residues. Germline CDR1 MGHRA, CDR2 YSYEKL. CDR3 residues: CASSQAALSDGELFF. CDR3 coding DNA: TGCGCCAGCAGCCAAGCGGCCCTCAGTGACGGGGAGCTGTTTTTT.

This clone was detected only once. The chain is built from TRBV29-1 and TRBJ2-2; D might be TRBD1 (6 bases). Germline V CDR1 and CDR2: SQVTM, ANQGSEA. Trimming pared 4 bases from V and 8 bases from J, leaving 17 bases between. The CDR3 extends over 14 amino acids. The CDR3 DNA is TGCAGCGTTGGACAGGCGCCAAGAGGGGGGGAGCTGTTTTTT. This gives the protein CSVGQAPRGGELFF.

The CDR3 DNA follows: TGTGCCAGCAGTCTCCATAACACCGGGGAGCTGTTTTTT. Translation: CASSLHNTGELFF. This chain links TRBV6-6 with TRBJ2-2; D is ambiguous. V was trimmed by 5 bases and J by 2 bases, leaving 6 bases between them. The CDR3 runs 13 residues. Germline assignment: CDR1 MNHNY and CDR2 SVGAGI (reference sequence).

The chain recombines TRBV11-1 with TRBJ2-3; 7 positions match TRBD1. The germline gives CDR1 SGHAT, CDR2 FQDESV (reference sequence). V gave up 5 bases and J gave up 3 bases; unmatched junction bases: 8. This CDR3 has 15 residues. The CDR3 here is CASSKRTGLTDTQYF. The CDR3 DNA follows: TGTGCCAGCAGCAAGAGGACAGGATTAACAGATACGCAGTATTTT.

The V call is TRBV2, the J call TRBJ1-3; 8 nucleotides line up with TRBD1. The CDR3 sequence is 16 residues long. The ends lost 4 bases at V and 0 bases at J; junction bases unmatched: 5. Looked up from germline, CDR1 is SNHLY and CDR2 is FYNNEI. The CDR3 sequence is CASSARTGLSGNTIYF. The CDR3 DNA follows: TGTGCCAGCAGTGCCCGGACAGGGCTCTCTGGAAACACCATATATTTT.

This clone has more than one count but fewer than ten. The gene calls are TRBV6-5 and TRBJ1-6; no clear D. This CDR3 has 15 amino acids. In germline, CDR1 is MNHEY, CDR2 SVGAGI. With 2 bases removed from V and 9 bases from J, the gap between germline ends came to 14 bases. CDR3 in amino acids: CASSYDYRARSPLHF. The CDR3 DNA is TGTGCCAGCAGTTACGATTACAGAGCCCGTTCACCCCTCCACTTT.